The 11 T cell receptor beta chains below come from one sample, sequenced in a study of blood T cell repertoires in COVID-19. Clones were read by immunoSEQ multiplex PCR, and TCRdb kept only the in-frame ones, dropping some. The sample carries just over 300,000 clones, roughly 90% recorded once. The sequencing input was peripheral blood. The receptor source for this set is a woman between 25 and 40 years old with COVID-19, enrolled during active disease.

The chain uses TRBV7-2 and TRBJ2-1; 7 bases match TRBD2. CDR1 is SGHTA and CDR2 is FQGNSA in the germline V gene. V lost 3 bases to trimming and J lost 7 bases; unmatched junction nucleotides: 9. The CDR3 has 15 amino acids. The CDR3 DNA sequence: TGTGCCAGCAGCTTCCCCGGACTAGTCTATAATGAGCAGTTCTTC. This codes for CASSFPGLVYNEQFF.

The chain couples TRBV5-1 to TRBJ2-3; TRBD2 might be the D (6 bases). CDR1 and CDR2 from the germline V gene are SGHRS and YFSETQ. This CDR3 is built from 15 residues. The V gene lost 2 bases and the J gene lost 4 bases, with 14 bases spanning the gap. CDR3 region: CASSLGLSGADTQYF. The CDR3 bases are TGCGCCAGCAGCTTAGGTCTTTCGGGGGCAGATACGCAGTATTTT.

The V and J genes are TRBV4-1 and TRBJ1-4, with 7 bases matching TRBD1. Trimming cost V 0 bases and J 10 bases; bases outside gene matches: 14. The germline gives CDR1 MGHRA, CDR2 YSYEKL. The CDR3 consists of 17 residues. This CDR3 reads CASSQDRGKTGVGKLFF. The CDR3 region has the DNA TGCGCCAGCAGCCAAGATCGGGGCAAAACAGGGGTTGGAAAACTGTTTTTT.

CDR3 nucleotide sequence: TGTGCCAGCAGCCCAATAATACAGGGGAATACTGAAGCTTTCTTT. Translated: CASSPIIQGNTEAFF. V is TRBV7-9 and J is TRBJ1-1; TRBD1 aligns across 7 bases. This CDR3 contains 15 residues. Trimming cost V 5 bases and J 5 bases; bases outside gene matches: 11. Germline values: CDR1 SEHNR, CDR2 FQNEAQ (reference sequence).

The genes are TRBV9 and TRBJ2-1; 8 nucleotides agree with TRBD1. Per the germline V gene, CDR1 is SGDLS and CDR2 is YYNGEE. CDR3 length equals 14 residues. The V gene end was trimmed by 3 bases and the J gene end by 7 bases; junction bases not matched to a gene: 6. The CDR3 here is CASSAQGADNEQFF. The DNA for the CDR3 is TGTGCCAGCAGCGCGCAGGGGGCAGATAATGAGCAGTTCTTC. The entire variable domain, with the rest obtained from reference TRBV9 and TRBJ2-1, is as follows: DSGVTQTPKHLITATGQRVTLRCSPRSGDLSVYWYQQSLDQGLQFLIQYYNGEERAKGNILERFSAQQFPDLHSELNLSSLELGDSALYFCASSAQGADNEQFFGPGTRLTVL.

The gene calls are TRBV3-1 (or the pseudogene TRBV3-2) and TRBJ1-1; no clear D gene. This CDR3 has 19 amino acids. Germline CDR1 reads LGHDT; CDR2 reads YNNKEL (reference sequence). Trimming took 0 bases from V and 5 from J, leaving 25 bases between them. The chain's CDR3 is CASSQEPRRLPMNETEAFF. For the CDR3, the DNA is TGTGCCAGCAGCCAAGAACCCCGCAGACTACCTATGAACGAGACTGAAGCTTTCTTT.

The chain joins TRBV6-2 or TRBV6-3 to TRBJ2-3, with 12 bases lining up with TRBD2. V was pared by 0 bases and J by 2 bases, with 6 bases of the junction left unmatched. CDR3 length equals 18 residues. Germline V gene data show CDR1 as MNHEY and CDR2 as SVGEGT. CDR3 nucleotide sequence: TGTGCCAGCAGTTACTCAAAGACTAGCGGGGGTATCACAGATACGCAGTATTTT. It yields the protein CASSYSKTSGGITDTQYF.

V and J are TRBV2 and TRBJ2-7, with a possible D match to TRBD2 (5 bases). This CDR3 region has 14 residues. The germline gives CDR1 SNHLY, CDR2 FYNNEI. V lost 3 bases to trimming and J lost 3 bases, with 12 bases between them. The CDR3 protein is CASSDWGADYEQYV. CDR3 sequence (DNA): TGTGCCAGCAGTGACTGGGGAGCGGACTACGAGCAGTACGTC.

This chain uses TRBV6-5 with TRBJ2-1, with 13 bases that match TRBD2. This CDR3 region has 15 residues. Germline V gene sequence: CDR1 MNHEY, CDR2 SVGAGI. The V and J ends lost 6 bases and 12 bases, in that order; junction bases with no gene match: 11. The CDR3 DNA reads TGTGCCAGCAGCCGCACTAGCGGGGGGGGCTTGGGGCAGTTCTTC. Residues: CASSRTSGGGLGQFF.

CDR3 DNA sequence: TGTGCCAGCAGCTTTAAGACTGACAGCTCCTATGGCTACACCTTC. Protein: CASSFKTDSSYGYTF. This rearrangement joins TRBV2 to TRBJ1-2; a possible D gene is TRBD1 (5 bases). V was clipped by 6 bases and J by 4 bases, with 18 bases between them. The CDR3 covers 15 residues. From germline, CDR1 is SNHLY and CDR2 FYNNEI.

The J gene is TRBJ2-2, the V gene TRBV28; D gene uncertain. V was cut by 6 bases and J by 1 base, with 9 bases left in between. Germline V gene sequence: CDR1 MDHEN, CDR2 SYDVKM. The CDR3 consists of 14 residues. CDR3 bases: TGTGCCAGCAGCGAAACAAAGAACACCGGGGAGCTGTTTTTT. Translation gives CASSETKNTGELFF.